The present T cell receptor beta chain was sequenced within a study of response to subunit inactivated influenza vaccine. Broader study findings: The authors offered the suggestion that each seasonal influenza vaccination recruits few new T cells.

One entry per CDR3 protein, called by TCRdb with MiXCR from the RT-PCR reads. Of 750,000 to 850,000 distinct CDR3 sequences listed, about 18% were seen once; the top ten hold roughly a tenth. This clonotype was counted at least ten times. Its antigen remains unidentified. Looked up from germline, CDR1 is SGHVS and CDR2 is FQNEAQ. CDR3 length: 13 amino acids. V gave up 4 bases and J gave up 2 bases, with 8 bases separating them. The chain is built from TRBV7-8 and TRBJ2-5, with D unresolved. This TCR was sampled from a man in his fifties who received an inactivated influenza vaccine. The sample consisted of PBMCs from blood, taken about 5 days after vaccination. CDR3 sequence: CASSSTRQETQYF. For the CDR3, the DNA is TGTGCCAGCAGCTCCACCAGGCAAGAGACCCAGTACTTC.